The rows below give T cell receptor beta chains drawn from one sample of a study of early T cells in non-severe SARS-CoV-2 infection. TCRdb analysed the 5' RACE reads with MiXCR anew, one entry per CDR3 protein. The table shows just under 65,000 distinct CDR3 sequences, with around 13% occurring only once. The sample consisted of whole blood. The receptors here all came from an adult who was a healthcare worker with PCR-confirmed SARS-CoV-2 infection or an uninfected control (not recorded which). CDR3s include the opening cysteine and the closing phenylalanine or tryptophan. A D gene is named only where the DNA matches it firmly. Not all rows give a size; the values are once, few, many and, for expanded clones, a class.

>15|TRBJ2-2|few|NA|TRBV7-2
TGTGCCAGCAGCATGGGACCAACAAACACCGGGGAGCTGTTTTTT
CASSMGPTNTGELFF
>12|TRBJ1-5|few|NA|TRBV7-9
TGTGCCAGCAGCTTAGAGGTAGCGCCCCAGCATTTT
CASSLEVAPQHF
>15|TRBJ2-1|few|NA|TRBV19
TGTGCCAGTAACCCTCGGGACTTCTCTAACAATGAGCAGTTCTTC
CASNPRDFSNNEQFF
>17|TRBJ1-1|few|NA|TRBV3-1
TGTGCCAGCAGCCAAGATATTGGGGCTAGACGGAACACTGAAGCTTTCTTT
CASSQDIGARRNTEAFF
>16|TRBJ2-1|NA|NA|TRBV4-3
TGCGCCAGCAGCCAGACCGGGGGCCCCTCCCGCAATGAGCAGTTCTTC
CASSQTGGPSRNEQFF
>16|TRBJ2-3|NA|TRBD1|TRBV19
TGTGCCAGTAGTCCTCGAGACAGGGTATACACAGATACGCAGTATTTT
CASSPRDRVYTDTQYF
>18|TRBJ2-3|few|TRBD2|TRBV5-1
TGCGCCAGCAGCATAGGACTAGCGGGGGTCCGCCGCACAGATACGCAGTATTTT
CASSIGLAGVRRTDTQYF
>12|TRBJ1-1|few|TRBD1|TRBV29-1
TGCAGCGTTGCCAGCCAGGGGGGCCCCGCTTTCTTT
CSVASQGGPAFF
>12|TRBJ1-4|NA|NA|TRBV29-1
TGCAGCGTTGCCTGGGCCGATGAAAAACTGTTTTTT
CSVAWADEKLFF
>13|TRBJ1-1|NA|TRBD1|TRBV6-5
TGTGCCAGCACCCCCGGACAGGCAACTGAAGCTTTCTTT
CASTPGQATEAFF
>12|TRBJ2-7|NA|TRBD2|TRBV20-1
TGCAGTGCTCCCGTTGGGGGGGATGAGCAGTACTTC
CSAPVGGDEQYF
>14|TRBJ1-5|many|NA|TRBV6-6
TGTGCCAGCAGTGGGACCGGGAAGGGTCAGCCCCAGCATTTT
CASSGTGKGQPQHF
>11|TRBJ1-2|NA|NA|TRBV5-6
TGTGCCAGCAGCTTGAGAGGACCTTACACCTTC
CASSLRGPYTF
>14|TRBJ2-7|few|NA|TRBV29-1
TGCAGCGTTGAAGATCGGGACACCCGCTACGAGCAGTACTTC
CSVEDRDTRYEQYF
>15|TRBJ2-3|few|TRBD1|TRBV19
TGTGCCAGTAGTATCCCGGGACAGGTAATTGATACGCAGTATTTT
CASSIPGQVIDTQYF
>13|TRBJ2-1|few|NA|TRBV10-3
TGTGCCATCAGTAGAGGGGGAGGAGATGAGCAGTTCTTC
CAISRGGGDEQFF
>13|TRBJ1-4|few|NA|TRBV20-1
TGCAGTGCGATCAGAGGGACTAATGAAAAACTGTTTTTT
CSAIRGTNEKLFF
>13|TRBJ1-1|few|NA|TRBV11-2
TGTGCCACCCGGGACGGCATGAACACTGAAGCTTTCTTT
CATRDGMNTEAFF
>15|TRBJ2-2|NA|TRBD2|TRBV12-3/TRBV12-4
TGTGCCAGCAGCACCGGGGAGCGGGGAGCCGGGGAGCTGTTTTTT
CASSTGERGAGELFF
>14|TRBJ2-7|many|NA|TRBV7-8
TGTGCCAGCAGCAGGAGGGACGGAACCTACGAGCAGTACTTC
CASSRRDGTYEQYF
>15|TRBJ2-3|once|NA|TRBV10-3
TGTGCCATCAGTGAGTCGTCCGGGGGAACAGATACGCAGTATTTT
CAISESSGGTDTQYF
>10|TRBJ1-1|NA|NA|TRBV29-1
TGCAGCGTTGACGGCAGGGCCGCTTTCTTT
CSVDGRAAFF